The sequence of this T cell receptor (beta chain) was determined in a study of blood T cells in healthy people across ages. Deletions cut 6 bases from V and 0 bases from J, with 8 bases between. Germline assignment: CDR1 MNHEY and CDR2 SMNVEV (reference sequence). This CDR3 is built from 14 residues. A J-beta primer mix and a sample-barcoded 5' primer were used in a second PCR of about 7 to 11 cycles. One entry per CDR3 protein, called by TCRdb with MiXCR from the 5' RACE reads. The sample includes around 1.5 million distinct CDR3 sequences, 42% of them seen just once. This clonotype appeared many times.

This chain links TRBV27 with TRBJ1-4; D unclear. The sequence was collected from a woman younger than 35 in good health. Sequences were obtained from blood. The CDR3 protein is CASSPRTTNEKLFF. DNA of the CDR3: TGTGCCAGCAGCCCTAGAACAACTAATGAAAAACTGTTTTTT.